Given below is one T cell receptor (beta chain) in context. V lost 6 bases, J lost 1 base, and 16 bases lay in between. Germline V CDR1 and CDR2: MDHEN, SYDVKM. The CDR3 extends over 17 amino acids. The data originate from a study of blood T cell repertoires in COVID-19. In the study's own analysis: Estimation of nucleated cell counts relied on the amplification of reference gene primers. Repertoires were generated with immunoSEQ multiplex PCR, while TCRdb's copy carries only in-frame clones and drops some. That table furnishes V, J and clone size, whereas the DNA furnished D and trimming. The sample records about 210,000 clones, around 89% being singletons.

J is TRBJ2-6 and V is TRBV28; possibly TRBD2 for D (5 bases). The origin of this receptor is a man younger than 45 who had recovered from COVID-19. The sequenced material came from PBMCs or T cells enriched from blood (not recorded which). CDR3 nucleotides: TGTGCCAGCAGGGCGGACTGGACGGAATCTGGGGCCAACGTCCTGACTTTC. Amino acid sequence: CASRADWTESGANVLTF.